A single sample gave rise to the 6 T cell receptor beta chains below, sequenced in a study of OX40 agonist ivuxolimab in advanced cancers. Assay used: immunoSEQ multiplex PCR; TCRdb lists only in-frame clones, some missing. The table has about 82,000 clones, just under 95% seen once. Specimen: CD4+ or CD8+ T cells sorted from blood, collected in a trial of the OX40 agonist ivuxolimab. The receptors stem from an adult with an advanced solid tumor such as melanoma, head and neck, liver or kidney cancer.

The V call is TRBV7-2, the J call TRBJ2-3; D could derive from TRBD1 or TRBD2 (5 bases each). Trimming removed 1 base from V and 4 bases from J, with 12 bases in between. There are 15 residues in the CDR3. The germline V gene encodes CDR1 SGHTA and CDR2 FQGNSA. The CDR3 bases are TGTGCCAGCAGCTTAGGGGGCGGCGGGTCAGATACGCAGTATTTT. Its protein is CASSLGGGGSDTQYF.

The CDR3 here is CASSPSGTGRAFF. CDR3 coding DNA: TGTGCCAGCAGTCCCTCCGGGACAGGGCGGGCTTTCTTT. The rearrangement uses TRBV2 and TRBJ1-1, with TRBD1 matching 9 bases. Germline-derived CDR1 and CDR2 are SNHLY and FYNNEI. This CDR3 is 13 amino acids long. V trimming: 5 bases; J trimming: 11 bases; junction bases outside the gene matches: 9.

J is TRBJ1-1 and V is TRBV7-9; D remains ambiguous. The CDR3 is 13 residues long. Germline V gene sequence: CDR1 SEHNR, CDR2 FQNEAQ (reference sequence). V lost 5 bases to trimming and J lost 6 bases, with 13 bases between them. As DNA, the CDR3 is TGTGCCAGCAGCCTCGCCGGAGAGCCTGAAGCTTTCTTT. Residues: CASSLAGEPEAFF. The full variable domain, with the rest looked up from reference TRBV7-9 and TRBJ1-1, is DTGVSQNPRHKITKRGQNVTFRCDPISEHNRLYWYRQTLGQGPEFLTYFQNEAQLEKSRLLSDRFSAERPKGSFSTLEIQRTEQGDSAMYLCASSLAGEPEAFFGQGTRLTVV.

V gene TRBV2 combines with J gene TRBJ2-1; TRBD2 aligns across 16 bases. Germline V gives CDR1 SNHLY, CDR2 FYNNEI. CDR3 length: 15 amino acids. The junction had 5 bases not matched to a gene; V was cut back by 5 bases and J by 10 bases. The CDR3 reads CASSSGLAGGWEQFF. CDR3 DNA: TGTGCCAGCAGTTCGGGACTAGCGGGAGGGTGGGAGCAGTTCTTC.

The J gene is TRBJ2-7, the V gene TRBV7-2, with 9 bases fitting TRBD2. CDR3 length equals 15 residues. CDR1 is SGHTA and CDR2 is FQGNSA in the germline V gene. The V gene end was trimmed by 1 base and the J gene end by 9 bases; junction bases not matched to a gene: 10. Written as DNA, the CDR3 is TGTGCCAGCAGCTTAGGGGCTAGCGGGATGCCCGGGCAGTACTTC. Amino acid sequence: CASSLGASGMPGQYF.

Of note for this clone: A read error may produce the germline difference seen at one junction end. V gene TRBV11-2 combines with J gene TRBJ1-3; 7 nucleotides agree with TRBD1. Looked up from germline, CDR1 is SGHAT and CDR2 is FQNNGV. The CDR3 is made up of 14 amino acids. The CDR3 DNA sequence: TGTGCCAGCAGCCTCGGGACAGAAGGAAGCACCATATATTTT. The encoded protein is CASSLGTEGSTIYF.